Shown below are 19 T cell receptor beta chains from a single sample sequenced in a study of blood T cells in healthy people across ages. It was with a sample-barcoded 5' primer and a J-beta primer mix that a second PCR of roughly 7 to 11 cycles was run. TCRdb itself ran the 5' RACE reads through MiXCR, one entry per CDR3 protein. The repertoire holds some 760,000 distinct CDR3 sequences, with approximately 25% as singletons. This sample also appeared in a second study, on T cells of mothers and their children.

Material for sequencing was blood. These receptor sequences come from a boy aged 5-17 years in good health.

The CDR3 bases are TGCAGCGTGGAGCGGGGGGGCCTAAATGAGCAGTTCTTC. Its translation is CSVERGGLNEQFF. The gene calls are TRBV29-1 and TRBJ2-1; 10 nucleotides line up with TRBD2. J gave up 7 bases and V 6 bases, and 6 bases lay outside the gene matches. The CDR3 spans 13 residues. In germline, CDR1 is SQVTM, CDR2 ANQGSEA.

This clonotype was detected many times. The chain carries TRBV7-2 and TRBJ2-7; D unresolved. The CDR3 contains 12 residues. Germline V gene sequence: CDR1 SGHTA, CDR2 FQGNSA. With 3 bases removed from V and 3 bases from J, the gap between germline ends came to 6 bases. CDR3 bases: TGTGCCAGCAGCTTGTACAGCTACGAGCAGTACTTC. This translates into CASSLYSYEQYF.

This clonotype was detected only a few times. This sequence joins TRBV18 and TRBJ1-1; 9 bases match TRBD1. V was pared by 6 bases and J by 1 base, with 6 bases of the junction left unmatched. The V gene's germline CDR1 is KGHSH and CDR2 LQKENI. This CDR3 contains 15 residues. This chain's CDR3 is CASSPGQGWNTEAFF. Here the CDR3 DNA reads TGTGCCAGCTCTCCGGGACAGGGTTGGAACACTGAAGCTTTCTTT.

This chain connects TRBV20-1 to TRBJ2-1; TRBD2 matches 7 bases. The CDR3 is made up of 14 amino acids. V lost 5 bases and J lost 4; bases outside the gene matches: 8. The germline V gene has CDR1 DFQATT and CDR2 SNEGSKA (reference sequence). As DNA, the CDR3 is TGCAGTGCTCTTGGGGAGGGAAATTACAATGAGCAGTTCTTC. Translation: CSALGEGNYNEQFF.

The V and J genes are TRBV7-3 and TRBJ2-5; D may be TRBD1 or TRBD2 (5 bases each). Per germline, CDR1 SGHTA and CDR2 FQGTGA. V was trimmed by 8 bases and J by 2 bases, leaving 15 bases between them. The CDR3 length is 14 residues. The CDR3 loop reads CASPGHGDQETQYF. The CDR3 DNA reads as TGTGCCAGCCCCGGACACGGGGATCAAGAGACCCAGTACTTC.

The sample holds a few counts of this clonotype. The genes are TRBV7-6 and TRBJ2-1, with D possibly TRBD1 on 6 matching bases. Germline CDR1 SGHVS, CDR2 FNYEAQ. The CDR3 spans 16 residues. Between the trimmed V and J ends, which lost 1 base and 2 bases, there was a span of 12 bases. CDR3: CASSLVQGMAYNEQFF. In nucleotides, the CDR3 is TGTGCCAGCAGCTTAGTCCAGGGGATGGCCTACAATGAGCAGTTCTTC.

There are a few counts of this clonotype. This rearrangement joins TRBV7-9 to TRBJ2-5; perhaps TRBD2 as D (5 bases). The end of the DNA fits TRBJ2-7 better, so the J call may be wrong. The CDR3 is 14 residues long. Germline V gives CDR1 SEHNR, CDR2 FQNEAQ (reference sequence). This chain's CDR3 is CASSPLAEGDEQYF. For the CDR3, the DNA is TGTGCCAGCAGCCCCCTAGCCGAGGGCGACGAGCAGTACTTC.

The CDR3 sequence: CSVEGRGKYQETQYF. The CDR3 DNA follows: TGCAGCGTTGAGGGTCGGGGGAAGTACCAAGAGACCCAGTACTTC. This chain links TRBV29-1 with TRBJ2-5; TRBD2 might be the D (6 bases). The germline V and J ends were trimmed by 3 bases and 0 bases, with 14 bases remaining between them. Germline V gives CDR1 SQVTM, CDR2 ANQGSEA. This CDR3 has 15 amino acids.

The chain recombines TRBV13 with TRBJ2-5; D is uncertain. Germline lookup yields CDR1 PRHDT and CDR2 FYEKMQ (reference sequence). Deletions cut 5 bases from V and 5 bases from J, with 12 bases between. This CDR3 spans 13 amino acids. The CDR3 is CASSQISRETQYF. In DNA form, the CDR3 reads TGTGCCAGCAGCCAGATAAGCAGGGAGACCCAGTACTTC.

Here the CDR3 DNA reads TGTGCCAGCAGTCCCGGGAGCCGGTCGGGCGAGCAGTACTTC. Its translation: CASSPGSRSGEQYF. The rearrangement links TRBV12-3 or TRBV12-4 to TRBJ2-7; D is possibly TRBD2 (6 bases). The CDR3 extends over 14 amino acids. With 5 bases removed from V and 6 bases from J, the gap between germline ends came to 17 bases.

The J gene is TRBJ1-1, the V gene TRBV7-6; the match to TRBD1 covers 10 bases. V dropped 0 bases and J dropped 6; count of bases not matched to a gene: 4. The CDR3 is 15 amino acids. The germline V gene encodes CDR1 SGHVS and CDR2 FNYEAQ. The CDR3 bases are TGTGCCAGCAGCTTAGCGGCAGGGACAGGGGCTGAAGCTTTCTTT. Its translation is CASSLAAGTGAEAFF.

The gene calls are TRBV20-1 and TRBJ1-3, with D unresolved. The CDR3 contains 17 residues. Germline-derived CDR1 and CDR2 are DFQATT and SNEGSKA (reference sequence). Trimming took off 1 base at V and 0 bases at J, with 16 bases between the two ends. The DNA of the CDR3 is TGCAGTGCTAGAGTTTACGGAGGTCCCAGCTCTGGAAACACCATATATTTT. Its protein is CSARVYGGPSSGNTIYF.

This rearrangement joins TRBV20-1 to TRBJ2-5; the D gene is possibly TRBD1 (5 bases). Gene TRBJ2-1 matches the end of the DNA better, so the J call may be wrong. This CDR3 spans 14 amino acids. Germline loops: CDR1 DFQATT, CDR2 SNEGSKA (reference sequence). The CDR3 is CSARDRGHDNEQFF. CDR3 nucleotide sequence: TGCAGTGCTAGAGATAGAGGACACGACAATGAGCAGTTCTTC.

This chain links TRBV12-3 or TRBV12-4 with TRBJ2-5; the D gene is possibly TRBD1 (5 bases). The V and J ends lost 5 bases and 5 bases respectively, with 15 bases between them. CDR3 length equals 14 residues. The CDR3, as DNA: TGTGCCAGCAGTACCCCGACAGCAAGTGAGACCCAGTACTTC. Translating gives CASSTPTASETQYF.

The gene calls are TRBV28 and TRBJ2-5; 7 positions match TRBD1. There are 15 residues in the CDR3. Trimming at V came to 1 base and at J to 4 bases, leaving 6 bases not matched to a gene. Per the germline V gene, CDR1 is MDHEN and CDR2 is SYDVKM. This CDR3 is CASSLFGQARETQYF. The CDR3 nucleotides read TGTGCCAGCAGTTTATTTGGACAGGCAAGAGAGACCCAGTACTTC.

The chain recombines TRBV7-6 with TRBJ2-3; 9 bases match TRBD2. Germline trimming cut 5 bases from V and 2 bases from J; bases unmatched to any gene: 8. Germline loops: CDR1 SGHVS, CDR2 FNYEAQ. The CDR3 consists of 16 residues. CDR3 sequence: CASSREREDYTDTQYF. CDR3 bases: TGTGCCAGCAGCCGCGAGCGGGAGGATTACACAGATACGCAGTATTTT.

This sequence joins TRBV7-9 and TRBJ2-4, with D possibly called TRBD1 or TRBD2 (5 bases each). V lost 0 bases to trimming and J lost 5 bases, with 8 bases between them. The germline gives CDR1 SEHNR, CDR2 FQNEAQ (reference sequence). This CDR3 is built from 14 residues. CDR3 bases: TGTGCCAGCAGCTTAGCGGGGGACCAAAACATTCAGTACTTC. Amino acid sequence: CASSLAGDQNIQYF.

The chain couples TRBV29-1 to TRBJ1-1, with D unresolved. The CDR3 covers 15 residues. Trimming left V 1 base short and J 2 bases short, with 14 bases between. Looked up from germline, CDR1 is SQVTM and CDR2 is ANQGSEA. CDR3 region: CSVEALGLGNTEAFF. The CDR3 nucleotides read TGCAGCGTTGAAGCGCTGGGCCTCGGCAACACTGAAGCTTTCTTT.

This CDR3 reads CASSITSESSYNEQFF. CDR3 sequence (DNA): TGTGCCAGCAGCATTACTAGCGAATCCTCCTACAATGAGCAGTTCTTC. The chain recombines TRBV9 with TRBJ2-1; 7 bases agree with TRBD2. The germline V gene encodes CDR1 SGDLS and CDR2 YYNGEE. The CDR3 is 16 amino acids. The ends lost 4 bases at V and 0 bases at J; junction bases unmatched: 7.